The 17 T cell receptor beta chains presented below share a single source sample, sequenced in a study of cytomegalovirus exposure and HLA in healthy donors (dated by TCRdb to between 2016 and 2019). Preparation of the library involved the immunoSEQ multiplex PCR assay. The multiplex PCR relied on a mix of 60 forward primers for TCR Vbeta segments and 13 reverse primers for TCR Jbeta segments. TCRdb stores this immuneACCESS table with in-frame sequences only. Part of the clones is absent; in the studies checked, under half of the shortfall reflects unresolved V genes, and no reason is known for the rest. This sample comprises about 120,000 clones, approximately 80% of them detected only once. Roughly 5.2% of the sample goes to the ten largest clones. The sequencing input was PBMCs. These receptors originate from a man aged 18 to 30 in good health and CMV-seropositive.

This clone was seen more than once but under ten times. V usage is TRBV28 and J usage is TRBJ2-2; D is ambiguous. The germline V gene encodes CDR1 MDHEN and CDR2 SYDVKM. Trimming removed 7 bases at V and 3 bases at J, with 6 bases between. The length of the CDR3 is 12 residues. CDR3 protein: CASTLYTGELFF. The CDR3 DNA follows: TGTGCCAGCACCCTATACACCGGGGAGCTGTTTTTT.

The DNA of the CDR3 is TGTGCCAGCAAAGGAGGGATGGGGGAATATGGCTACACCTTC. Its protein is CASKGGMGEYGYTF. The chain employs TRBV25-1 and TRBJ1-2, with D maybe TRBD1 (5 bases). The CDR3 totals 14 residues. V lost 7 bases and J 5 bases, leaving 17 bases between the germline ends. Germline V gives CDR1 MGHDK, CDR2 SYGVNS.

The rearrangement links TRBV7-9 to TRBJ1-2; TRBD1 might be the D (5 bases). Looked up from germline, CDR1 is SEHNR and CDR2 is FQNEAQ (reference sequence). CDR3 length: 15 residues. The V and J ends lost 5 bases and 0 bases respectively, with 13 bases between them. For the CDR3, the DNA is TGTGCCAGCAGCGCCCACCAGGGCGCTAACTATGGCTACACCTTC. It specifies CASSAHQGANYGYTF. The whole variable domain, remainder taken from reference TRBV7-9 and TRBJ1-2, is DTGVSQNPRHKITKRGQNVTFRCDPISEHNRLYWYRQTLGQGPEFLTYFQNEAQLEKSRLLSDRFSAERPKGSFSTLEIQRTEQGDSAMYLCASSAHQGANYGYTFGSGTRLTVV.

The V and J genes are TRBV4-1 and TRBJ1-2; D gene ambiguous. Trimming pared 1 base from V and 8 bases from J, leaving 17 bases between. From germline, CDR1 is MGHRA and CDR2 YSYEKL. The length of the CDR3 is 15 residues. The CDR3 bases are TGCGCCAGCAGCCAAGTCACCAGCTTAGCCGAAGGCTACACCTTC. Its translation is CASSQVTSLAEGYTF.

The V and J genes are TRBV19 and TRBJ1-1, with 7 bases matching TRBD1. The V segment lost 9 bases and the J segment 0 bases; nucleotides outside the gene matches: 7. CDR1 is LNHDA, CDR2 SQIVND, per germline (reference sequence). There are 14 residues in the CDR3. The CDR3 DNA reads TGTGCCAGCCGACAGGGCAACCTGAACACTGAAGCTTTCTTT. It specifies CASRQGNLNTEAFF.

CDR3 in amino acids: CASSPQGMNEQFF. The CDR3 DNA is TGTGCCAGCAGTCCACAGGGTATGAATGAGCAGTTCTTC. The chain combines TRBV2 with TRBJ2-1, with D possibly being TRBD1 (6 bases). The CDR3 contains 13 residues. Deletions cut 5 bases from V and 7 bases from J, with 12 bases between. Germline assignment: CDR1 SNHLY and CDR2 FYNNEI.

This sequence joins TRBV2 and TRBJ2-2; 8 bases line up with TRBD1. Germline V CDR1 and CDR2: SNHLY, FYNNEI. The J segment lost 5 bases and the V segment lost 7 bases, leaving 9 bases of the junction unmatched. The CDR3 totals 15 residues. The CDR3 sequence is CASNLRQGRTGELFF. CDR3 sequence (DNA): TGTGCCAGCAATCTGAGACAGGGGAGAACCGGGGAGCTGTTTTTT.

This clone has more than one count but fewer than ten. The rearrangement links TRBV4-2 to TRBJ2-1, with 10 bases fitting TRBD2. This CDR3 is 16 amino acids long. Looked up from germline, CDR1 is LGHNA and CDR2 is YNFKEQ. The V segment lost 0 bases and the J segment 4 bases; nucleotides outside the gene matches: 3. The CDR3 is CASSQEGTSVYNEQFF. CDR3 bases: TGTGCCAGCAGCCAAGAGGGGACTAGCGTATACAATGAGCAGTTCTTC.

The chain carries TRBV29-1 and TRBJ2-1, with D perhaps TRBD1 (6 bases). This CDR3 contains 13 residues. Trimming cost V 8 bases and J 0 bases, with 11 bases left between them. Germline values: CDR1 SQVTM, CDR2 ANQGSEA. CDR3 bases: TGCAGCTGTGGACAGAGCTCCTACAATGAGCAGTTCTTC. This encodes CSCGQSSYNEQFF.

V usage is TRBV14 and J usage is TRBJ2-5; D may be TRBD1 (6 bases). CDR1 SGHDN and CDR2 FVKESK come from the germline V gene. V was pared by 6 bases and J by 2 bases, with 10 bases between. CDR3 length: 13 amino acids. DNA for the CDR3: TGTGCCAGCAGACGCAGGGGACAAGAGACCCAGTACTTC. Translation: CASRRRGQETQYF.

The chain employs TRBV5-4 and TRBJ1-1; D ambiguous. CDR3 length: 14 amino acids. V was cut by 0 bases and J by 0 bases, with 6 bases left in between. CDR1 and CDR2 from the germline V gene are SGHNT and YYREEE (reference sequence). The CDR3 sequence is CASSLGLMNTEAFF. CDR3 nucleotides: TGTGCCAGCAGCTTGGGACTCATGAACACTGAAGCTTTCTTT.

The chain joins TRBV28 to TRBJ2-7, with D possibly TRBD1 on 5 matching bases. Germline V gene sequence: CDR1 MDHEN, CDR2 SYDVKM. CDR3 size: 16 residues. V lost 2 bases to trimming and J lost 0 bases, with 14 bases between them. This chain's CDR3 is CASSLDRQGSSYEQYF. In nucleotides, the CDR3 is TGTGCCAGCAGTTTAGATCGGCAGGGAAGCTCCTACGAGCAGTACTTC.

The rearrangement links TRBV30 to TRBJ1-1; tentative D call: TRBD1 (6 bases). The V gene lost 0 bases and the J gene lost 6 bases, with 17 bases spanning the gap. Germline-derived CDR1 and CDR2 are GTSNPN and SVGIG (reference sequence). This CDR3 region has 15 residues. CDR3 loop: CAWSVPRGSLSEAFF. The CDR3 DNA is TGTGCCTGGAGTGTACCCAGGGGTAGCCTTTCTGAAGCTTTCTTT.

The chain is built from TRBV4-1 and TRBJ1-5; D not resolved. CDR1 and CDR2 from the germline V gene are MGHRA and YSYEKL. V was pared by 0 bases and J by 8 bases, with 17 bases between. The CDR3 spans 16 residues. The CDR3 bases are TGCGCCAGCAGCCAAGATCATATCTCGGGAATGGAGCCCCAGCATTTT. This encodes CASSQDHISGMEPQHF.

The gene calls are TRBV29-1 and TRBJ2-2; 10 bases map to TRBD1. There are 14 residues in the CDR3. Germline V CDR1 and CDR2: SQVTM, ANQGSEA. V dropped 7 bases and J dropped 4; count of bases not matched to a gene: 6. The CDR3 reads CSAGTGVFTGELFF. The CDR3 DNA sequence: TGCAGCGCCGGGACAGGGGTTTTCACCGGGGAGCTGTTTTTT.

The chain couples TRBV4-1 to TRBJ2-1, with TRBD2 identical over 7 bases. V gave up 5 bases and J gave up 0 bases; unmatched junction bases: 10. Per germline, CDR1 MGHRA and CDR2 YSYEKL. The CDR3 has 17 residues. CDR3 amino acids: CASSSGRGDPSYNEQFF. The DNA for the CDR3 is TGCGCCAGCAGCTCAGGGAGGGGTGATCCCTCCTACAATGAGCAGTTCTTC.

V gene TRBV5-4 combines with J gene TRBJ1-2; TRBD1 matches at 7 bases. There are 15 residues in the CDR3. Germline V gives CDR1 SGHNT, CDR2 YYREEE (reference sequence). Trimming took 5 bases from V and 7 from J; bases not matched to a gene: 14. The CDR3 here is CASRDQGGGESGYTF. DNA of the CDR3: TGTGCCAGCAGAGACCAGGGGGGCGGAGAGAGTGGCTACACCTTC. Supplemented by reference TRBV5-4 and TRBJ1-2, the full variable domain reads ETGVTQSPTHLIKTRGQQVTLRCSSQSGHNTVSWYQQALGQGPQFIFQYYREEENGRGNFPPRFSGLQFPNYSSELNVNALELDDSALYLCASRDQGGGESGYTFGSGTRLTVV.